Below are 14 T cell receptor beta chains sequenced from a single sample in a study of long-term antiretroviral therapy in people with HIV. Samples were assayed with immunoSEQ v3.0 at survey level. Sequencing used immunoSEQ multiplex PCR; TCRdb keeps in-frame clones, though not all of them. Of about 17,000 clones in the sample, 90% to 95% were seen once. Source: unsorted PBMCs, taken 0.3 years after starting antiretroviral therapy. All receptors come from a man aged 60 to 69 with HIV.

This clone was seen more than once but under ten times. The chain joins TRBV5-4 to TRBJ2-1; 14 nucleotides agree with TRBD2. The CDR3 spans 15 residues. Germline assignment: CDR1 SGHNT and CDR2 YYREEE (reference sequence). V lost 5 bases to trimming and J lost 6 bases; unmatched junction nucleotides: 4. CDR3 nucleotides: TGTGCCAGCAGTGATGGGACTAGCGGGGGCAATGAGCAGTTCTTC. It encodes CASSDGTSGGNEQFF.

J is TRBJ1-2 and V is TRBV18, with 7 bases matching TRBD1. The CDR3 contains 16 residues. V was pared by 1 base and J by 7 bases, with 12 bases of the junction left unmatched. Germline CDR1 KGHSH, CDR2 LQKENI. The CDR3 here is CASSPRMDRSDGGYTF. CDR3 DNA sequence: TGTGCCAGCTCACCACGGATGGACAGGTCTGATGGTGGCTACACCTTC.

This rearrangement joins TRBV11-2 to TRBJ2-7; the D is unclear. The CDR3 contains 14 residues. Trimming cost V 1 base and J 0 bases, with 7 bases left between them. CDR1 is SGHAT and CDR2 is FQNNGV in the germline V gene. The CDR3 bases are TGTGCCAGCAGCTTAGGTCTGTACTCCTACGAGCAGTACTTC. Its translation is CASSLGLYSYEQYF.

This chain joins TRBV7-2 and TRBJ2-3; tentatively, D is TRBD1 or TRBD2 (7 bases each). The V end lost 1 base, the J end lost 4 bases, and 15 bases lay between the germline ends. The CDR3 has 16 amino acids. Germline CDR1 reads SGHTA; CDR2 reads FQGNSA. The CDR3, as DNA: TGTGCCAGCAGCTTAGGACTAGCCAGGGGGGCAGATACGCAGTATTTT. Translated, it gives CASSLGLARGADTQYF.

The V call is TRBV10-3, the J call TRBJ2-7; 11 positions agree with TRBD1. Germline V lookup: CDR1 ENHRY, CDR2 SYGVKD. CDR3 length: 13 amino acids. Trimming removed 6 bases from V and 7 bases from J; junction bases left unmatched: 5. DNA of the CDR3: TGTGCCATCAGAGGGGACAGGGGGGGGGAGCAGTACTTC. It translates to CAIRGDRGGEQYF.

The chain has TRBV10-1 and TRBJ1-1, with TRBD1 matching over 7 bases. The CDR3 has 13 residues. V shed 4 bases and J 5 bases; nucleotides not matched to a gene: 4. Per the germline V gene, CDR1 is WNHNN and CDR2 is SYGVQD (reference sequence). This CDR3 reads CASSGTGRTEAFF. The CDR3 region has the DNA TGCGCCAGCAGTGGGACAGGTCGGACTGAAGCTTTCTTT.

The chain carries TRBV18 and TRBJ1-3; D is possibly TRBD1 (6 bases). Between the trimmed V and J ends, which lost 6 bases and 7 bases, there was a span of 19 bases. Germline CDR1 reads KGHSH; CDR2 reads LQKENI. The length of the CDR3 is 15 residues. The CDR3 region has the DNA TGTGCCAGCTCCCCTCAGGGGAGCTGGAGCAACACCATATATTTT. Protein product: CASSPQGSWSNTIYF.

The chain is built from TRBV4-3 and TRBJ1-6; TRBD1 is a possible D gene (6 bases). With 0 bases removed from V and 7 bases from J, the gap between germline ends came to 13 bases. The CDR3 runs 16 residues. Per the germline V gene, CDR1 is LGHNA and CDR2 is YSLEER. This CDR3 reads CASSQDLSGVNSPLHF. In nucleotides, the CDR3 is TGCGCCAGCAGCCAAGATCTATCAGGGGTCAATTCACCCCTCCACTTT.

CDR3 bases: TGTGCCTGGAGTGGAGGTCTAGCGGGAGGCTCCTACAATGAGCAGTTCTTC. This encodes CAWSGGLAGGSYNEQFF. V gene TRBV30 combines with J gene TRBJ2-1; 11 nucleotides agree with TRBD2. Germline loops: CDR1 GTSNPN, CDR2 SVGIG (reference sequence). V lost 1 base, J lost 0 bases, and 5 bases stayed unmatched. This CDR3 contains 17 residues.

This clone was seen once. The genes are TRBV9 and TRBJ2-2, with D possibly TRBD2 on 5 matching bases. Trimming took 0 bases from V and 3 from J, leaving 9 bases between them. Germline V gives CDR1 SGDLS, CDR2 YYNGEE. The CDR3 length is 15 residues. The CDR3 region has the DNA TGTGCCAGCAGCGTAGTTGCGGGTCACACCGGGGAGCTGTTTTTT. This gives the protein CASSVVAGHTGELFF.

J is TRBJ1-1 and V is TRBV9; the match to TRBD1 covers 7 bases. The ends lost 4 bases at V and 1 base at J; junction bases unmatched: 4. Germline CDR1 SGDLS, CDR2 YYNGEE. This CDR3 spans 14 amino acids. CDR3 region: CASSKDRQNTEAFF. The DNA of the CDR3 is TGTGCCAGCAGCAAGGACAGGCAGAACACTGAAGCTTTCTTT. The full variable domain, with the rest looked up from reference TRBV9 and TRBJ1-1, is DSGVTQTPKHLITATGQRVTLRCSPRSGDLSVYWYQQSLDQGLQFLIQYYNGEERAKGNILERFSAQQFPDLHSELNLSSLELGDSALYFCASSKDRQNTEAFFGQGTRLTVV.

This clone was counted a single time. The V and J genes are TRBV6-5 and TRBJ1-2, with D unclear. Trimming cost V 5 bases and J 4 bases, with 14 bases left between them. There are 14 residues in the CDR3. In germline, CDR1 is MNHEY, CDR2 SVGAGI. The CDR3 DNA reads as TGTGCCAGCAGTAGGGTAGCCACCTCCTATGGCTACACCTTC. Translated, it gives CASSRVATSYGYTF.

The chain has TRBV5-1 and TRBJ1-4; 9 bases are a match to TRBD1. The germline gives CDR1 SGHRS, CDR2 YFSETQ. V was pared by 2 bases and J by 8 bases, with 7 bases of the junction left unmatched. The CDR3 has 15 residues. In nucleotides, the CDR3 is TGCGCCAGCAGCTTCTACAGGGGGCAGGGGGAAAAACTGTTTTTT. Residues: CASSFYRGQGEKLFF.

This chain joins TRBV5-1 and TRBJ1-1; a possible D gene is TRBD1 (6 bases). The germline V gene encodes CDR1 SGHRS and CDR2 YFSETQ. The CDR3 is 12 residues long. Trimming removed 4 bases at V and 5 bases at J, with 9 bases between. The DNA for the CDR3 is TGCGCCAGCAGCAATGACAGGACTGAAGCTTTCTTT. Protein sequence: CASSNDRTEAFF.